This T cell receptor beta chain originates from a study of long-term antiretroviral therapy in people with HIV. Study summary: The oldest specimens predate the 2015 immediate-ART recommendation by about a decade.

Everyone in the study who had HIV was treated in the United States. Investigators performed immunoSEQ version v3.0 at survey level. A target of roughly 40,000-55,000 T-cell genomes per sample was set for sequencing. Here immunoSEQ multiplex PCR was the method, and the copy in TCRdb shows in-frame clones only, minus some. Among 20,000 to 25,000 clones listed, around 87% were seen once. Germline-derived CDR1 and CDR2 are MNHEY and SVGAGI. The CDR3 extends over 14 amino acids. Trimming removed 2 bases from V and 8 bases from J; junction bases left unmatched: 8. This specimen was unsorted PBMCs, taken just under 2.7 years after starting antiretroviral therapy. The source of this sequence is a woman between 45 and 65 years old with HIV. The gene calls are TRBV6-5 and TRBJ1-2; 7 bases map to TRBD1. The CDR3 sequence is CASSYTTGVEGYTF. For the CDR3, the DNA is TGTGCCAGCAGTTACACCACAGGGGTGGAGGGCTACACCTTC.